The 9 T cell receptor beta chains below were found in one sample sequenced in a study of T cells in Graves' hyperthyroidism and ophthalmopathy. Amplification of TCR beta CDR3 regions was performed using RNA transcripts as template. A set of HTBI primers served as the primers for a first-round RT-PCR of the TCR CDR3. TCRdb processed the multiplex PCR reads anew with MiXCR; each CDR3 protein has one entry. The sample carries about 640,000 distinct CDR3 sequences, around 21% recorded once. The specimen was blood. These TCRs come from a young man with Graves' ophthalmopathy.

This clonotype has more than one count but fewer than ten. V and J are TRBV5-1 and TRBJ2-1; 10 nucleotides match TRBD2. Germline CDR1 SGHRS, CDR2 YFSETQ. The CDR3 loop spans 15 amino acids. The J segment lost 7 bases and the V segment lost 5 bases, leaving 9 bases of the junction unmatched. The DNA for the CDR3 is TGCGCCAGCAGATCCGGACTAGCGGTTGGGAATGAGCAGTTCTTC. This gives the protein CASRSGLAVGNEQFF.

This clonotype occurred a few times. The CDR3 protein is CASEDWAGRETQYF. Written as DNA, the CDR3 is TGTGCCAGCGAAGATTGGGCGGGACGAGAGACCCAGTACTTC. V gene TRBV3-1 combines with J gene TRBJ2-5; a weak D match, TRBD2 (6 bases). CDR3 length equals 14 residues. Trimming shortened V by 8 bases and J by 4 bases, and 17 bases separated the two germline ends. Germline V gene sequence: CDR1 LGHDT, CDR2 YNNKEL (reference sequence).

This clonotype appeared many times. This chain links TRBV24-1 with TRBJ2-3; D gene unclear. CDR3 size: 16 residues. The germline gives CDR1 KGHDR, CDR2 SFDVKD. Trimming stripped 4 bases from V and 5 bases from J, with 18 bases between. Written as DNA, the CDR3 is TGTGCCACCAGTGAAACCGGGTCTCGAAAGGGAGATACGCAGTATTTT. It translates to CATSETGSRKGDTQYF.

This clonotype was seen many times. The chain carries TRBV28 and TRBJ1-1, with D perhaps TRBD1 (6 bases). CDR3 length: 13 residues. Germline V lookup: CDR1 MDHEN, CDR2 SYDVKM. Trimming removed 9 bases from V and 4 bases from J, with 15 bases in between. The DNA of the CDR3 is TGTGCCAGGCCAGGGGATACGAGCACTGAAGCTTTCTTT. Translating it yields CARPGDTSTEAFF.

The genes are TRBV4-1 and TRBJ2-1, with unresolved D. Trimming took off 0 bases at V and 6 bases at J, with 6 bases between the two ends. Per germline, CDR1 MGHRA and CDR2 YSYEKL. CDR3 size: 13 residues. The CDR3 reads CASSQDRANEQFF. The CDR3 DNA reads as TGCGCCAGCAGCCAAGATCGGGCCAATGAGCAGTTCTTC.

The chain links TRBV9 to TRBJ2-2; unclear D gene. This CDR3 has 11 amino acids. V dropped 2 bases and J dropped 6 bases, with 2 bases sitting between them. Germline values: CDR1 SGDLS, CDR2 YYNGEE. The CDR3 coding sequence is TGTGCCAGCAGCGTCGCCGGGGAGCTGTTTTTT. Translation gives CASSVAGELFF.

This clonotype showed up just a few times. The J gene is TRBJ2-2, the V gene TRBV20-1, with a tentative D call TRBD1 (6 bases). CDR3 length equals 12 residues. V gave up 8 bases and J gave up 1 base, with 8 bases separating them. Germline V gene sequence: CDR1 DFQATT, CDR2 SNEGSKA (reference sequence). CDR3 in amino acids: CSQTGNTGELFF. CDR3 nucleotides: TGCAGTCAGACAGGGAACACCGGGGAGCTGTTTTTT.

This clonotype was counted ten times or more. The gene calls are TRBV18 and TRBJ1-6; D remains unclear. The V gene lost 3 bases and the J gene lost 7 bases, with 13 bases spanning the gap. Looked up from germline, CDR1 is KGHSH and CDR2 is LQKENI. There are 15 residues in the CDR3. The DNA for the CDR3 is TGTGCCAGCTCACCGAACAGCCCGGGAAATTCACCCCTCCACTTT. Amino acids: CASSPNSPGNSPLHF.

This clonotype was seen a few times. The chain has TRBV6-1 and TRBJ1-4; no clear D gene. The CDR3 is 12 amino acids. V lost 4 bases and J lost 4, with 4 bases in between. CDR1 and CDR2 from the germline V gene are MNHNS and SASEGT. CDR3 in amino acids: CASSGRNEKLFF. In DNA, the CDR3 is TGTGCCAGCAGTGGACGTAATGAAAAACTGTTTTTT.